Listed here are 17 T cell receptor beta chains from one sample, sequenced in a study of blood T cell repertoires in COVID-19. The protocol was immunoSEQ multiplex PCR, while the TCRdb copy is restricted to in-frame clones and leaves out a portion. The table shows 360,000 or so clones, with approximately 91% occurring only once. What was sequenced was PBMCs or T cells enriched from blood (not recorded which). These receptor sequences come from a woman in her thirties who had been exposed to COVID-19.

The rearrangement joins TRBV6-2 or TRBV6-3 to TRBJ2-7, with 14 bases lining up with TRBD2. The CDR3 consists of 17 residues. J gave up 3 bases and V 6 bases, and 10 bases lay outside the gene matches. Per germline, CDR1 MNHEY and CDR2 SVGEGT. The CDR3 protein is CASSPGTSGSNYYEQYF. The CDR3, as DNA: TGTGCCAGCAGCCCGGGGACTAGCGGGAGCAACTACTACGAGCAGTACTTC.

The V gene is TRBV25-1, the J gene TRBJ2-2, with D perhaps TRBD1 (6 bases). Per germline, CDR1 MGHDK and CDR2 SYGVNS. This CDR3 is built from 16 residues. V was clipped by 2 bases and J by 2 bases, with 12 bases between them. The CDR3 sequence: CASSEPGDINTGELFF. CDR3 bases: TGTGCCAGCAGTGAACCAGGGGATATAAACACCGGGGAGCTGTTTTTT. Full variable domain (rest looked up from reference TRBV25-1 and TRBJ2-2): EADIYQTPRYLVIGTGKKITLECSQTMGHDKMYWYQQDPGMELHLIHYSYGVNSTEKGDLSSESTVSRIRTEHFPLTLESARPSHTSQYLCASSEPGDINTGELFFGEGSRLTVL.

Points on this clone: The sample has other DNA sequences that encode this CDR3 too. The chain joins TRBV27 to TRBJ2-1; D unresolved. The CDR3 is made up of 12 amino acids. Germline V gene data show CDR1 as MNHEY and CDR2 as SMNVEV (reference sequence). V lost 2 bases to trimming and J lost 9 bases, with 8 bases between them. The CDR3 coding sequence is TGTGCCAGCAGTTTACTAGGAGCTGAGCAGTTCTTC. It translates to CASSLLGAEQFF.

This rearrangement joins TRBV28 to TRBJ2-7; weak D call: TRBD2 (5 bases). CDR3 length equals 17 residues. The V gene's germline CDR1 is MDHEN and CDR2 SYDVKM. V lost 2 bases and J 2 bases, leaving 19 bases between the germline ends. CDR3 amino acids: CASSLRPPRAETYEQYF. The CDR3 DNA sequence: TGTGCCAGCAGTTTAAGGCCTCCGAGAGCGGAAACCTACGAGCAGTACTTC.

The V call is TRBV5-1, the J call TRBJ2-7; TRBD1 aligns across 8 bases. This CDR3 region has 16 residues. The germline CDR1 and CDR2 sequences are SGHRS and YFSETQ. With V trimmed by 0 bases and J by 3 bases, 8 bases remained unmatched. The CDR3 here is CASSLGGTGPGYEQYF. The CDR3 DNA reads as TGCGCCAGCAGCTTGGGGGGGACAGGCCCCGGCTACGAGCAGTACTTC. The full variable domain, rest sourced from reference TRBV5-1 and TRBJ2-7, is KAGVTQTPRYLIKTRGQQVTLSCSPISGHRSVSWYQQTPGQGLQFLFEYFSETQRNKGNFPGRFSGRQFSNSRSEMNVSTLELGDSALYLCASSLGGTGPGYEQYFGPGTRLTVT.

In this sample, this clone turned up once. This rearrangement joins TRBV5-1 to TRBJ1-6; the match to TRBD1 covers 7 bases. The CDR3 is 15 residues long. Germline V gene data show CDR1 as SGHRS and CDR2 as YFSETQ. J lost 7 bases, V lost 5 bases, and 9 bases had no gene match. The CDR3 DNA follows: TGCGCCAGCAGGCGGGACAGCATTACGAATTCACCCCTCCACTTT. This codes for CASRRDSITNSPLHF.

The table lists this clone with a few counts. V gene TRBV9 combines with J gene TRBJ2-1, with 8 bases matching TRBD2. The V segment lost 5 bases and the J segment 6 bases; nucleotides outside the gene matches: 7. This CDR3 is 14 amino acids long. The germline CDR1 and CDR2 sequences are SGDLS and YYNGEE. CDR3 region: CASRTGLGTNEQFF. The DNA for the CDR3 is TGTGCCAGCAGAACGGGACTAGGGACCAATGAGCAGTTCTTC.

The sample holds a few counts of this clone. CDR3 protein: CASSRETLGNEQFF. CDR3 coding DNA: TGTGCCAGCAGCCGGGAGACCTTAGGTAATGAGCAGTTCTTC. The rearrangement links TRBV5-4 to TRBJ2-1; D is possibly TRBD2 (6 bases). The germline CDR1 and CDR2 sequences are SGHNT and YYREEE (reference sequence). CDR3 length equals 14 residues. Trimming removed 4 bases at V and 7 bases at J, with 15 bases between.

The sample holds a few counts of this clone. Within the sample, other DNA sequences also encode this same CDR3. The rearrangement links TRBV3-1 (or the pseudogene TRBV3-2) to TRBJ2-7; the D is unclear. V was pared by 4 bases and J by 2 bases, with 9 bases between. Germline assignment: CDR1 LGHDT and CDR2 YNNKEL (reference sequence). The CDR3 spans 13 residues. The CDR3 protein is CASSPLATYEQYF. The CDR3 coding sequence is TGTGCCAGCAGCCCGTTAGCTACCTACGAGCAGTACTTC.

This sequence joins TRBV10-2 and TRBJ1-2; possible D gene TRBD1, 5 bases. Trimming pared 8 bases from V and 4 bases from J, leaving 14 bases between. This CDR3 comprises 13 residues. Germline CDR1 and CDR2: WSHSY and SAAADI. CDR3 sequence (DNA): TGCGCCAGCGGACCCCAGGGTGGCTATGGCTACACCTTC. This translates into CASGPQGGYGYTF.

The chain joins TRBV7-6 to TRBJ2-2, with D possibly matching TRBD2 (6 bases). V lost 2 bases to trimming and J lost 4 bases, with 8 bases between them. The CDR3 runs to 14 residues. CDR1 SGHVS and CDR2 FNYEAQ come from the germline V gene. The CDR3 loop is CASSLLAPTGELFF. CDR3 coding DNA: TGTGCCAGCAGCTTACTAGCGCCCACCGGGGAGCTGTTTTTT.

The rearrangement uses TRBV10-2 and TRBJ1-3; D gene unclear. This CDR3 has 16 amino acids. Germline lookup yields CDR1 WSHSY and CDR2 SAAADI. The V end lost 0 bases, the J end lost 0 bases, and 9 bases lay between the germline ends. CDR3 nucleotides: TGCGCCAGCAGTGAGTCGGAGAGCTACTCTGGAAACACCATATATTTT. Translated: CASSESESYSGNTIYF.

The chain couples TRBV10-1 to TRBJ2-5, with 7 nucleotides matching TRBD2. The CDR3 is made up of 15 amino acids. Germline lookup yields CDR1 WNHNN and CDR2 SYGVQD (reference sequence). V dropped 5 bases and J dropped 2; count of bases not matched to a gene: 8. As DNA, the CDR3 is TGCGCCAGCAGTCCCGAGTTAGCGGGTCAAGAGACCCAGTACTTC. Translating it yields CASSPELAGQETQYF.

V usage is TRBV6-5 and J usage is TRBJ2-3; D remains ambiguous. V lost 6 bases to trimming and J lost 0 bases, with 10 bases between them. Germline V gene sequence: CDR1 MNHEY, CDR2 SVGAGI. There are 14 residues in the CDR3. This CDR3 reads CASRQQASTDTQYF. CDR3 DNA: TGTGCCAGCAGGCAGCAGGCTAGCACAGATACGCAGTATTTT.

The chain uses TRBV28 and TRBJ1-1; TRBD1 aligns across 8 bases. The CDR3 totals 15 residues. V lost 8 bases to trimming and J lost 3 bases; unmatched junction nucleotides: 11. Germline values: CDR1 MDHEN, CDR2 SYDVKM. The CDR3 DNA sequence: TGTGCCAGCGGACAGGGTTGGACCCGAGACACTGAAGCTTTCTTT. This codes for CASGQGWTRDTEAFF. The entire variable domain, with the rest obtained from reference TRBV28 and TRBJ1-1, is as follows: DVKVTQSSRYLVKRTGEKVFLECVQDMDHENMFWYRQDPGLGLRLIYFSYDVKMKEKGDIPEGYSVSREKKERFSLILESASTNQTSMYLCASGQGWTRDTEAFFGQGTRLTVV.

This clone was recorded once. This sequence joins TRBV27 and TRBJ2-2, with 10 bases identical to TRBD2. Trimming at V came to 3 bases and at J to 7 bases, leaving 8 bases not matched to a gene. CDR3 length: 16 amino acids. Per germline, CDR1 MNHEY and CDR2 SMNVEV (reference sequence). CDR3 amino acids: CASSFWLAGEHGELFF. The CDR3 DNA reads TGTGCCAGCAGTTTTTGGCTAGCGGGAGAGCACGGGGAGCTGTTTTTT.

This clone was observed a single time. The chain combines TRBV27 with TRBJ2-2; perhaps TRBD1 as D (6 bases). This CDR3 has 16 amino acids. Germline CDR1 is MNHEY and CDR2 is SMNVEV (reference sequence). The ends were cut back, 1 base at V and 0 bases at J, with 9 bases in the middle. CDR3 coding DNA: TGTGCCAGCAGTTTATTTGGGACACCGAACACCGGGGAGCTGTTTTTT. Translated: CASSLFGTPNTGELFF.